The entry that follows covers one TCR beta chain sequence. The antigen is undetermined. The data derive from a study of T cells in Graves' hyperthyroidism and ophthalmopathy. Study-level points and caveats: Classification by a 13 V-J model distinguished ophthalmopathy from stable hyperthyroidism. With a median lead of roughly 6.8 months before onset, the model predicted ophthalmopathy.

Researchers amplified the TCR beta CDR3 regions from RNA transcripts. The HTBI primer set served for first-round RT-PCR of the TCR CDR3. TCRdb used MiXCR to reprocess the multiplex PCR reads, holding one entry per CDR3 protein. The sample has roughly 380,000 distinct CDR3 sequences, about 15% seen once. The receptor was isolated from a woman aged 55-70 years with Graves' hyperthyroidism. Sequencing input: blood.

The CDR3 DNA sequence: TGTGCCAGTAGTAGAGGGACTAGCGGGACGAATGAGCAGTTCTTC. Its protein is CASSRGTSGTNEQFF. J is TRBJ2-1 and V is TRBV19, with 13 bases fitting TRBD2. The V segment lost 4 bases and the J segment 7 bases; nucleotides outside the gene matches: 4. Germline assignment: CDR1 LNHDA and CDR2 SQIVND (reference sequence). This CDR3 has 15 residues.